This TCR beta chain was retrieved from a study of radiotherapy plus CTLA-4 blockade in lung cancer. This CDR3 region has 13 residues. Per the germline V gene, CDR1 is SGHTA and CDR2 is FQGNSA. V shed 4 bases and J shed 2 bases, with 8 bases lying between them. Using immunoSEQ multiplex PCR, the repertoire was profiled, and TCRdb retains in-frame clones only, with some absent. This sample carries roughly 69,000 clones, roughly three quarters of them seen once, and the ten largest clones take about 16%. This receptor was identified in a human donor with non-small cell lung cancer whose response to radiotherapy plus ipilimumab could not be evaluated. Some clones in this sample may be carry-over from other donors' samples. The chain has TRBV7-2 and TRBJ2-5; possible D gene TRBD1, 5 bases. The specimen comprised peripheral blood, sampled from a patient treated with radiotherapy plus ipilimumab. The CDR3 protein is CASSWGQQETQYF. The CDR3 coding sequence is TGTGCCAGCAGCTGGGGCCAGCAAGAGACCCAGTACTTC.